Below are 11 T cell receptor beta chains sequenced from a single sample in a study of neurological immune-mediated disorders. TCRdb redid the calling of the 5' RACE reads with MiXCR, one entry per CDR3 protein. The table records about 66,000 distinct CDR3 sequences, less than 5.5% of them present only once. Sequencing used PBMCs. These receptors originate from a woman aged 30 to 39 with multiple sclerosis.

The CDR3: CASSLLREVVETQYF. Here the CDR3 DNA reads TGTGCCAGCAGCTTACTAAGGGAGGTGGTAGAGACCCAGTACTTC. J is TRBJ2-5 and V is TRBV7-2; TRBD2 is a possible D gene (6 bases). The V and J ends lost 2 bases and 4 bases respectively, with 14 bases between them. CDR1 is SGHTA and CDR2 is FQGNSA in the germline V gene. CDR3 size: 15 residues.

This clonotype has more than one count but fewer than ten. The chain couples TRBV5-5 to TRBJ1-2, with 7 bases aligning to TRBD1. There are 13 residues in the CDR3. J lost 3 bases, V lost 1 base, and 0 bases had no gene match. Germline lookup yields CDR1 SGHKS and CDR2 YYEKEE (reference sequence). DNA of the CDR3: TGTGCCAGCAGCTTGCAGGGGGACTATGGCTACACCTTC. Translating it yields CASSLQGDYGYTF.

Regarding this clonotype: One base away lies a much larger clone, so this may be a sequencing read error. The chain uses TRBV7-9 and TRBJ1-1, with D hard to call. V dropped 5 bases and J dropped 6 bases, with 7 bases sitting between them. The CDR3 is made up of 11 amino acids. Germline V lookup: CDR1 SEHNR, CDR2 FQNEAQ (reference sequence). CDR3 region: CASSTGSEAFF. CDR3 nucleotide sequence: TGTGCCAGCAGCACGGGATCTGAAGCTTTCTTT. Full variable domain (remainder filled in from reference TRBV7-9 and TRBJ1-1): DTGVSQNPRHKITKRGQNVTFRCDPISEHNRLYWYRQTLGQGPEFLTYFQNEAQLEKSRLLSDRFSAERPKGSFSTLEIQRTEQGDSAMYLCASSTGSEAFFGQGTRLTVV.

This clonotype was counted at least ten times. The chain employs TRBV5-6 and TRBJ1-4; D not resolved. The CDR3 spans 13 residues. Trimming removed 0 bases at V and 8 bases at J, with 8 bases between. Germline CDR1 is SGHDT and CDR2 is YYEEEE. Written as DNA, the CDR3 is TGTGCCAGCAGCTTGGGACATTCCGAAAAACTGTTTTTT. It codes for CASSLGHSEKLFF. Filled out from reference TRBV5-6 and TRBJ1-4, the complete variable domain reads DAGVTQSPTHLIKTRGQQVTLRCSPKSGHDTVSWYQQALGQGPQFIFQYYEEEERQRGNFPDRFSGHQFPNYSSELNVNALLLGDSALYLCASSLGHSEKLFFGSGTQLSVL.

This clonotype occurred many times. V usage is TRBV20-1 and J usage is TRBJ1-6, with 8 positions matching TRBD1. Trimming cost V 5 bases and J 9 bases; bases outside gene matches: 9. Germline V gene data show CDR1 as DFQATT and CDR2 as SNEGSKA (reference sequence). This CDR3 has 14 amino acids. CDR3: CSAPPRGLGSPLHF. CDR3 nucleotide sequence: TGCAGTGCTCCTCCCAGGGGGCTAGGTTCACCCCTCCACTTT.

There are a few counts of this clonotype. The junction departs from germline at one end; a sequencing error may be responsible. V and J are TRBV20-1 and TRBJ1-5; maybe TRBD1 (6 bases). The CDR3 sequence is 12 residues long. Germline lookup yields CDR1 DFQATT and CDR2 SNEGSKA (reference sequence). The CDR3 coding sequence is TGCAGCCCCCAGGGGCCCAATCAGCCCCAGAATTTT. Protein sequence: CSPQGPNQPQNF.

This clonotype occurred many times. This sequence joins TRBV7-2 and TRBJ2-1; perhaps TRBD2 as D (5 bases). The V and J ends lost 5 bases and 7 bases respectively, with 12 bases between them. The CDR3 runs to 13 residues. The germline CDR1 and CDR2 sequences are SGHTA and FQGNSA. The CDR3 sequence: CASSPPGRNEQFF. The CDR3 DNA is TGTGCCAGCAGCCCACCGGGAAGGAATGAGCAGTTCTTC. Full variable domain (missing parts from reference TRBV7-2 and TRBJ2-1): GAGVSQSPSNKVTEKGKDVELRCDPISGHTALYWYRQSLGQGLEFLIYFQGNSAPDKSGLPSDRFSAERTGGSVSTLTIQRTQQEDSAVYLCASSPPGRNEQFFGPGTRLTVL.

This clonotype showed up many times. The chain joins TRBV5-1 to TRBJ2-5, with 8 bases matching TRBD2. Germline assignment: CDR1 SGHRS and CDR2 YFSETQ. This CDR3 contains 13 residues. Trimming removed 4 bases from V and 13 bases from J; junction bases left unmatched: 12. The CDR3 sequence: CASSLSREGSPYF. CDR3 coding DNA: TGCGCCAGCAGCCTCTCCCGGGAGGGGAGCCCGTACTTC. Based on the CDR3 plus reference TRBV5-1 and TRBJ2-5, the full variable domain is KAGVTQTPRYLIKTRGQQVTLSCSPISGHRSVSWYQQTPGQGLQFLFEYFSETQRNKGNFPGRFSGRQFSNSRSEMNVSTLELGDSALYLCASSLSREGSPYFGPGTRLLVL.

This clonotype was detected ten times or more. This chain connects TRBV10-3 to TRBJ1-1; no definite D call. V lost 3 bases to trimming and J lost 6 bases, with 11 bases between them. This CDR3 has 13 amino acids. Germline CDR1 is ENHRY and CDR2 is SYGVKD. The CDR3: CAISDGRDSEAFF. CDR3 bases: TGTGCCATCAGTGATGGGAGGGATTCTGAAGCTTTCTTT.

This clonotype was seen a few times. This rearrangement joins TRBV5-1 to TRBJ1-1; D gene ambiguous. Germline values: CDR1 SGHRS, CDR2 YFSETQ. The CDR3 has 13 amino acids. Trimming left V 3 bases short and J 2 bases short, with 8 bases between. The chain's CDR3 is CASSSDHNTEAFF. The CDR3, as DNA: TGCGCCAGCAGCTCCGACCATAACACTGAAGCTTTCTTT.

A remark on this clonotype: With a much larger clone just one base away, this may be a read error. V is TRBV15 and J is TRBJ2-7; D perhaps matches TRBD1 (6 bases). This CDR3 region has 14 residues. V gave up 1 base and J gave up 3 bases, with 10 bases separating them. CDR1 and CDR2 from the germline V gene are LNHNV and YYDKDF (reference sequence). For the CDR3, the DNA is TGTGCCACCAGCAGAGCCAGAGGGGGCTACGAGCAGTACTTC. Translated: CATSRARGGYEQYF.